This T cell receptor beta chain was sequenced for a study of shared clonotypes between healthy human individuals. Only a few counts were recorded for this clone. The limits of the CDR3 on the DNA are not certain, so only TCRdb's listed CDR3 is given. CDR1 and CDR2 from the germline V gene are MDHEN and SYDVKM. The CDR3 is 15 residues long, counting both termini. Assay used: immunoSEQ multiplex PCR; TCRdb lists only in-frame clones, some missing. Among 650,000 to 700,000 clones listed, roughly 91% were seen once. The source is a young man in good health. Some clones in this sample may be carry-over from other donors' samples. The chain carries TRBV28 and TRBJ2-1; the D segment call TRBD2 is taken from the table without a DNA check. The sample consisted of memory CD8+ T cells from PBMCs. Subset described: CD45RO+ cells pooled with CCR7-negative TemRA cells. CDR3 residues: CASSLWAGGIEGLFF.